These 21 T cell receptor beta chains share one sample of origin, sequenced in a study of CD8 T cells in ankylosing spondylitis. The antigens of these receptors remain unknown. From the 5' RACE reads, TCRdb called clonotypes with MiXCR, one entry per CDR3 protein. The table lists about 700,000 distinct CDR3 sequences, around a fifth of them singletons. Study-wide results and limits: Seemingly distinctive of ankylosing spondylitis blood was a TCR beta motif formed by eight highly homologous variants.

Sequencing input: blood, either unsorted or a sorted T cell fraction (not recorded which). Receptors were obtained from a male donor with ankylosing spondylitis.

V and J are TRBV7-2 and TRBJ2-7; D call uncertain. CDR1 is SGHTA and CDR2 is FQGNSA in the germline V gene. The CDR3 length is 13 residues. The V gene lost 5 bases and the J gene lost 2 bases, with 10 bases spanning the gap. The CDR3 DNA is TGTGCCAGCAGCCAGCATACACCCTACGAGCAGTACTTC. Translation gives CASSQHTPYEQYF. The full variable domain, its missing parts supplied by reference TRBV7-2 and TRBJ2-7, is GAGVSQSPSNKVTEKGKDVELRCDPISGHTALYWYRQSLGQGLEFLIYFQGNSAPDKSGLPSDRFSAERTGGSVSTLTIQRTQQEDSAVYLCASSQHTPYEQYFGPGTRLTVT.

DNA of the CDR3: TGTGCCAGCAGTCCCTCCCCGACCAACAATGAGCAGTTCTTC. Its translation: CASSPSPTNNEQFF. The chain has TRBV28 and TRBJ2-1, with unresolved D. Germline V gene lookup returns CDR1 MDHEN and CDR2 SYDVKM. The germline V and J ends were trimmed by 5 bases and 5 bases, with 13 bases remaining between them. There are 14 residues in the CDR3.

V usage is TRBV20-1 and J usage is TRBJ2-7; 13 nucleotides align to TRBD2. Germline values: CDR1 DFQATT, CDR2 SNEGSKA (reference sequence). J lost 3 bases, V lost 4 bases, and 12 bases had no gene match. The CDR3 length is 17 residues. The CDR3 region is CSATPGLAGEVFYEQYF. In DNA, the CDR3 is TGCAGTGCTACCCCCGGACTAGCGGGAGAGGTGTTCTACGAGCAGTACTTC.

This clonotype was observed many times. This sequence joins TRBV12-3 or TRBV12-4 and TRBJ2-1, with D tentatively TRBD1 (5 bases). CDR3 length: 14 residues. Trimming pared 5 bases from V and 9 bases from J, leaving 17 bases between. This chain's CDR3 is CASSPGPDGAEQFF. The CDR3 DNA reads TGTGCCAGCAGTCCCGGGCCGGATGGGGCTGAGCAGTTCTTC.

The V call is TRBV7-9, the J call TRBJ1-1, with 7 bases fitting TRBD1. Losses at the gene ends were 5 bases for V and 3 bases for J; bases not matched to a gene: 6. Germline CDR1 SEHNR, CDR2 FQNEAQ (reference sequence). The CDR3 covers 14 residues. For the CDR3, the DNA is TGTGCCAGCAGCCCGAGGGGGCAGGACACTGAAGCTTTCTTT. This gives the protein CASSPRGQDTEAFF.

This sequence joins TRBV6-2 or TRBV6-3 and TRBJ2-2; 8 bases are a match to TRBD1. With V trimmed by 1 base and J by 6 bases, 7 bases remained unmatched. The V gene's germline CDR1 is MNHEY and CDR2 SVGEGT. This CDR3 spans 16 amino acids. In DNA, the CDR3 is TGTGCCAGCAGTTACTTCGGACAGGGTTCGGCCGGGGAGCTGTTTTTT. Its translation: CASSYFGQGSAGELFF.

The chain employs TRBV20-1 and TRBJ2-7; unclear D gene. The CDR3 totals 11 residues. V was clipped by 5 bases and J by 5 bases, with 10 bases between them. Germline assignment: CDR1 DFQATT and CDR2 SNEGSKA (reference sequence). The CDR3 sequence is CSAGGGDEQYF. The CDR3 DNA is TGCAGTGCTGGTGGCGGAGACGAGCAGTACTTC.

This clonotype showed up just a few times. The chain recombines TRBV20-1 with TRBJ2-1; D remains unclear. The germline V gene has CDR1 DFQATT and CDR2 SNEGSKA (reference sequence). The V and J ends lost 4 bases and 0 bases respectively, with 4 bases between them. The CDR3 totals 12 residues. CDR3 DNA sequence: TGCAGTGCTAAAGGCTCCTACAATGAGCAGTTCTTC. This sequence encodes CSAKGSYNEQFF.

This clonotype showed up many times. The genes are TRBV28 and TRBJ2-7; a weak D match, TRBD2 (5 bases). CDR1 and CDR2 (germline): MDHEN, SYDVKM. This CDR3 contains 16 residues. Trimming pared 7 bases from V and 4 bases from J, leaving 23 bases between. The DNA of the CDR3 is TGTGCCAGCATTCCCAGGAGGCAGGCTGGCCTTTACGAGCAGTACTTC. Translated, it gives CASIPRRQAGLYEQYF.

J is TRBJ2-1 and V is TRBV4-3, with 7 bases matching TRBD1. Trimming took 5 bases from V and 7 from J; bases not matched to a gene: 11. CDR1 LGHNA and CDR2 YSLEER come from the germline V gene. The CDR3 extends over 15 amino acids. The CDR3 nucleotides are TGCGCCAGCAGCGGCCGGACAGGTTTTGGGAATGAGCAGTTCTTC. It yields the protein CASSGRTGFGNEQFF.

The CDR3 reads CATSRDPLGETQYF. The CDR3, as DNA: TGTGCCACCAGCAGAGATCCGTTAGGGGAGACCCAGTACTTC. The chain employs TRBV15 and TRBJ2-5, with D uncertain. V gave up 0 bases and J gave up 5 bases, with 10 bases separating them. CDR3 length: 14 amino acids. Germline lookup yields CDR1 LNHNV and CDR2 YYDKDF (reference sequence).

This clonotype showed up just a few times. V gene TRBV6-5 combines with J gene TRBJ2-7; TRBD1 agrees at 11 bases. Germline V gene data show CDR1 as MNHEY and CDR2 as SVGAGI. V was pared by 2 bases and J by 5 bases, with 2 bases of the junction left unmatched. This CDR3 has 14 residues. The CDR3 DNA is TGTGCCAGCAGTTACGGACAGGGGGCAAACGAGCAGTACTTC. It codes for CASSYGQGANEQYF.

This clonotype was detected a few times. The junction differs from germline at one of its ends, possibly a read error. The CDR3 region has the DNA TGCAGCGCTGAAGAGGGCGGGCGAGGCAACAATGAGCAGTTCTTC. As protein: CSAEEGGRGNNEQFF. The rearrangement links TRBV29-1 to TRBJ2-1; tentative D call: TRBD2 (5 bases). This CDR3 comprises 15 residues. Germline CDR1 is SQVTM and CDR2 is ANQGSEA.

The CDR3 region is CAISYGTGTTEAFF. CDR3 DNA sequence: TGTGCCATCAGCTACGGGACAGGCACCACTGAAGCTTTCTTT. This chain joins TRBV10-3 and TRBJ1-1, with 8 bases matching TRBD1. The J segment lost 4 bases and the V segment lost 6 bases, leaving 7 bases of the junction unmatched. This CDR3 is 14 amino acids long. From germline, CDR1 is ENHRY and CDR2 SYGVKD.

This clonotype has just a few counts. The chain links TRBV28 to TRBJ2-1; no firm D call. The germline V gene encodes CDR1 MDHEN and CDR2 SYDVKM. Trimming stripped 3 bases from V and 10 bases from J, with 10 bases between. The CDR3 is 12 residues long. This CDR3 is CASSLREVEQFF. The CDR3 DNA is TGTGCCAGCAGTTTGCGAGAGGTAGAGCAGTTCTTC.

The rearrangement uses TRBV4-1 and TRBJ1-2; D may be TRBD1 (6 bases). The CDR3 runs to 14 residues. Trimming stripped 2 bases from V and 5 bases from J, with 12 bases between. CDR1 and CDR2 (germline): MGHRA, YSYEKL. In DNA, the CDR3 is TGCGCCAGCAGCCAAATGGACAGTAGTTATGGCTACACCTTC. Protein: CASSQMDSSYGYTF.

This clonotype was found a few times. The DNA of the CDR3 is TGTGCCAGCAGTTTTTCCGGGACAGCTTTTTCACCCCTCCACTTT. Translated: CASSFSGTAFSPLHF. The rearrangement joins TRBV28 to TRBJ1-6; TRBD1 matches 7 bases. CDR3 length equals 15 residues. Losses at the gene ends were 3 bases for V and 9 bases for J; bases not matched to a gene: 8. Germline V gene data show CDR1 as MDHEN and CDR2 as SYDVKM.

This clonotype was counted only a few times. The chain links TRBV5-1 to TRBJ2-3, with TRBD2 matching over 13 bases. J was trimmed by 4 bases and V by 0 bases; bases with no gene match: 5. The CDR3 is 17 amino acids. Per germline, CDR1 SGHRS and CDR2 YFSETQ. CDR3: CASSLARTSGSPDTQYF. Here the CDR3 DNA reads TGCGCCAGCAGCTTGGCCCGGACTAGCGGGAGCCCAGATACGCAGTATTTT.

The rearrangement links TRBV5-5 to TRBJ1-2, with 10 nucleotides matching TRBD1. V was clipped by 4 bases and J by 4 bases; unmatched bases: 10. Germline V gives CDR1 SGHKS, CDR2 YYEKEE (reference sequence). CDR3 size: 16 residues. The CDR3 DNA sequence: TGTGCCAGCAGCAATTCGGGACAGGGGATTGGCTATGGCTACACCTTC. It translates to CASSNSGQGIGYGYTF.

This clonotype came up a few times. This sequence joins TRBV12-3 or TRBV12-4 and TRBJ1-4; perhaps TRBD1 as D (6 bases). V gave up 5 bases and J gave up 6 bases, with 19 bases separating them. CDR3 size: 16 residues. For the CDR3, the DNA is TGTGCCAGCAGTCCCGGGAGAGGCAGGGGAGATGAAAAACTGTTTTTT. It specifies CASSPGRGRGDEKLFF.

This clonotype has a handful of counts. The V call is TRBV5-1, the J call TRBJ2-5; 11 nucleotides match TRBD1. Germline-derived CDR1 and CDR2 are SGHRS and YFSETQ. The CDR3 has 16 amino acids. V gave up 5 bases and J gave up 4 bases; unmatched junction bases: 10. CDR3 residues: CASRPSPGTGGETQYF. The CDR3 bases are TGCGCCAGCAGACCCTCCCCGGGGACAGGGGGAGAGACCCAGTACTTC.